A single sample is the source of the 28 T cell receptor beta chains below, sequenced in a study of tumor-infiltrating lymphocytes in primary liver carcinoma. RNA and DNA were co-extracted from about 19-30 mg of unsorted bulk tissue. A primer matching the constant region was used to make TCR beta cDNA from approximately 0.45 ug of total RNA. Investigators got TCR beta libraries out of three nested multiplex PCR rounds, done with slightly modified ARM-PCR. The first two PCR rounds used TRBV1-TRBV30 primers with a Cbeta primer, 10 cycles each. TCRdb passed the multiplex PCR reads through MiXCR, listing each CDR3 protein once. The repertoire holds some 120,000 distinct CDR3 sequences, with 55% to 75% as singletons. Sequenced material: liver tumor tissue from sampling region 1. Subset defined: tumor region T1, superior pole. The origin of the receptors is a woman aged 55-70 years with primary liver carcinoma and hepatitis B virus infection.

The V and J genes are TRBV28 and TRBJ2-1; TRBD2 matches at 8 bases. CDR3 length: 16 residues. CDR1 and CDR2 (germline): MDHEN, SYDVKM. The V gene end was trimmed by 7 bases and the J gene end by 0 bases; junction bases not matched to a gene: 8. The CDR3 region has the DNA TGTGCCAGCATTGATTTAGCGGGGAGCTCCTACAATGAGCAGTTCTTC. Its protein product is CASIDLAGSSYNEQFF. The variable domain in full, with the rest retrieved from reference TRBV28 and TRBJ2-1, is DVKVTQSSRYLVKRTGEKVFLECVQDMDHENMFWYRQDPGLGLRLIYFSYDVKMKEKGDIPEGYSVSREKKERFSLILESASTNQTSMYLCASIDLAGSSYNEQFFGPGTRLTVL.

Points on this clonotype: The junction shows a germline mismatch at one end, possibly a read error. The chain carries TRBV9 and TRBJ2-1; D uncertain. The CDR3 runs to 14 residues. CDR1 and CDR2 from the germline V gene are SGDLS and YYNGEE. For the CDR3, the DNA is TGCGCCAGCAGCGTACAAGGGTGGGACAATGAGCAGTTCTTC. Protein: CASSVQGWDNEQFF.

This clonotype has a single count. An end of the junction does not agree with germline; a read error may underlie this. The rearrangement links TRBV28 to TRBJ2-7, with a tentative D call TRBD1 (6 bases). CDR3 length equals 15 residues. Per the germline V gene, CDR1 is MDHEN and CDR2 is SYDVKM. The CDR3 bases are TGCGCCAGCAGTTTCTGGGCAGGGGTAAGGCACGAGCAGTACTTC. Encoded protein: CASSFWAGVRHEQYF.

Points on this clonotype: This may stem from a read error, because a much larger clone lies one nucleotide away. The gene calls are TRBV12-3 or TRBV12-4 and TRBJ2-7, with 8 bases lining up with TRBD2. CDR3 length equals 15 residues. CDR3 sequence: CASSREGRASSEQYF. CDR3 nucleotide sequence: TGTGCCAGCAGTCGGGAGGGGAGGGCGTCCTCCGAGCAGTACTTC.

In the case of this clonotype: Germline is not matched at one junction end, which may reflect a read error. The rearrangement links TRBV6-1 to TRBJ1-1; 8 bases agree with TRBD1. The CDR3 is 13 residues long. CDR1 and CDR2 from the germline V gene are MNHNS and SASEGT. The CDR3 DNA is TGTACCAGCAGAGATACAGGGGGTACTGAAGCTTTCTTT. The encoded protein is CTSRDTGGTEAFF.

With respect to this clonotype: One base away lies a much larger clone, so this may be a sequencing read error. The genes are TRBV6-1 and TRBJ2-1; 14 bases align to TRBD2. The CDR3 sequence is 15 residues long. The germline V gene has CDR1 MNHNS and CDR2 SASEGT. The CDR3 DNA reads TGTGCCAGCAACCGACTAGCGGGAGGGCCAGGTGAGCAGTGCTTC. Its protein product is CASNRLAGGPGEQCF.

This chain connects TRBV5-1 to TRBJ2-1; 10 positions match TRBD1. Per germline, CDR1 SGHRS and CDR2 YFSETQ. J gave up 1 base and V 5 bases, and 15 bases lay outside the gene matches. The CDR3 has 19 amino acids. CDR3 bases: TGCGCCAGCAGGGGGTTCGGGACAGGGGATCGGAATTCCTACAATGAGCAGTTCTTC. Amino acids: CASRGFGTGDRNSYNEQFF.

With respect to this clonotype: A much larger clone differs from this one at a single base, so this may be a read error. The rearrangement links TRBV6-2 or TRBV6-3 to TRBJ2-1, with a weak D call TRBD1 (5 bases). This CDR3 comprises 17 residues. The germline V gene has CDR1 MNHEY and CDR2 SVGEGT. The ends were cut back, 7 bases at V and 0 bases at J, with 19 bases in the middle. In DNA form, the CDR3 reads TGTGCCAGCACCACCCTGGGTGGGGCTGACTCCTACAATGAGCAGTTCTTC. It codes for CASTTLGGADSYNEQFF.

For this clonotype: A read error may explain this, as a much larger clone is one base away. CDR3 in DNA: TGTGCCAGCAACTCGGGACAAAACACCGGGGAGCTGTTTTTT. Protein: CASNSGQNTGELFF. This chain uses TRBV5-4 with TRBJ2-2, with D possibly matching TRBD1 (6 bases). Trimming removed 6 bases from V and 2 bases from J, with 11 bases in between. The CDR3 is 14 residues long. CDR1 and CDR2 from the germline V gene are SGHNT and YYREEE (reference sequence). The whole variable domain, filled in from reference TRBV5-4 and TRBJ2-2, reads ETGVTQSPTHLIKTRGQQVTLRCSSQSGHNTVSWYQQALGQGPQFIFQYYREEENGRGNFPPRFSGLQFPNYSSELNVNALELDDSALYLCASNSGQNTGELFFGEGSRLTVL.

V usage is TRBV2 and J usage is TRBJ2-7, with 11 bases that match TRBD2. The ends lost 3 bases at V and 4 bases at J; junction bases unmatched: 8. This CDR3 contains 16 residues. CDR1 and CDR2 (germline): SNHLY, FYNNEI. CDR3: CASSESSGRLSYEQYF. As DNA, the CDR3 is TGTGCCAGCAGTGAGTCTAGCGGGAGGTTGTCGTACGAGCAGTACTTC.

V and J are TRBV7-9 and TRBJ2-3; 7 bases line up with TRBD2. Germline CDR1 reads SEHNR; CDR2 reads FQNEAQ (reference sequence). V was pared by 6 bases and J by 6 bases, with 15 bases of the junction left unmatched. The CDR3 contains 16 residues. The CDR3 region has the DNA TGTGCCAGCAGGCCCCCCCGCGGGAGAGGAACGGATACGCAGTATTTT. It specifies CASRPPRGRGTDTQYF.

A word on this clonotype: At one boundary the junction diverges from the germline segment, which might be a read error. The rearrangement joins TRBV6-5 to TRBJ1-1, with D perhaps TRBD1 (6 bases). This CDR3 contains 14 residues. Germline loops: CDR1 MNHEY, CDR2 SVGAGI. DNA for the CDR3: TGTGTCAGCAGGGCGGAACAGGGCAACACTGAAGCTTTCTTT. Amino acids: CVSRAEQGNTEAFF.

This clonotype occurred many times. The rearrangement uses TRBV10-3 and TRBJ2-5; 8 bases map to TRBD1. The germline V gene encodes CDR1 ENHRY and CDR2 SYGVKD. The J segment lost 3 bases and the V segment lost 7 bases, leaving 4 bases of the junction unmatched. The CDR3 has 13 amino acids. The CDR3 protein is CAITPDREETQYF. The CDR3 DNA reads as TGTGCCATCACCCCGGACAGGGAAGAGACCCAGTACTTC.

This clonotype occurred once. This may come from a read error, since a much larger clone is one base off. This CDR3 is CVSSLEGQGGETQYF. The CDR3 DNA reads as TGTGTCAGCAGCTTAGAGGGTCAGGGAGGTGAGACCCAGTACTTC. The chain joins TRBV7-8 to TRBJ2-5; D perhaps matches TRBD2 (6 bases). The CDR3 runs 15 residues. The germline gives CDR1 SGHVS, CDR2 FQNEAQ.

A word on this clonotype: This may be a read error: a much more frequent sequence differs by one nucleotide. This rearrangement joins TRBV6-2 or TRBV6-3 to TRBJ2-5; possibly TRBD1 for D (5 bases). Germline CDR1 reads MNHEY; CDR2 reads SVGEGT. The CDR3 loop spans 17 amino acids. The CDR3 spells CAGSQGDSAQGQETQYF. CDR3 nucleotide sequence: TGTGCCGGCAGTCAAGGAGACAGCGCCCAGGGACAAGAGACCCAGTACTTC.

In regard to this clonotype: This may be a read error: a much more frequent sequence differs by one nucleotide. This chain uses TRBV25-1 with TRBJ2-7; D not certain. With 7 bases removed from V and 0 bases from J, the gap between germline ends came to 7 bases. Germline-derived CDR1 and CDR2 are MGHDK and SYGVNS. The CDR3 covers 12 residues. The CDR3: CASTSSSYEQYF. For the CDR3, the DNA is TGTGCCAGCACCTCCAGCTCCTACGAGCAGTACTTC.

Of note for this clonotype: This CDR3 fails to terminate in the conserved phenylalanine or tryptophan, so it likely reflects a read error. The limits of the CDR3 on the DNA are not certain, so only TCRdb's listed CDR3 is given. This CDR3 is CASRPSLATGELFC. The chain combines TRBV11-1 with TRBJ2-2. The V gene's germline CDR1 is SGHAT and CDR2 FQDESV (reference sequence). The CDR3 sequence runs 14 residues, both termini included.

As for this clonotype: At one end the junction does not follow the germline gene, possibly because of a read error. The chain carries TRBV11-2 and TRBJ2-2; D remains ambiguous. The CDR3 is 16 amino acids. Germline CDR1 SGHAT, CDR2 FQNNGV. CDR3 DNA sequence: TGTGCCAACAGCCGCAGAACAGCGTTGAACACCGGGGAGCTGTTTTTT. It is translated as CANSRRTALNTGELFF. The full variable domain, in which reference TRBV11-2 and TRBJ2-2 provide the parts outside the CDR3, is EAGVAQSPRYKIIEKRQSVAFWCNPISGHATLYWYQQILGQGPKLLIQFQNNGVVDDSQLPKDRFSAERLKGVDSTLKIQPAKLEDSAVYLCANSRRTALNTGELFFGEGSRLTVL.

On this clonotype: The junction does not match germline at one end; this may be a read error. DNA for the CDR3: TGTGCCAACAGCCTCGGGATTAGCGGGAGGGTCAATGAGCAGTACTTC. Amino acid sequence: CANSLGISGRVNEQYF. The gene calls are TRBV4-2 and TRBJ2-7; 11 bases fit TRBD2. The CDR3 is 16 residues long. CDR1 LGHNA and CDR2 YNFKEQ come from the germline V gene.

About this clonotype: Given the absence of the conserved phenylalanine or tryptophan at the CDR3 end, a read error is likely. The chain has TRBV11-2 and TRBJ2-7; D gene uncertain. The germline V gene has CDR1 SGHAT and CDR2 FQNNGV. Trimming removed 2 bases at V and 3 bases at J, with 20 bases between. The CDR3 contains 17 residues. The CDR3 protein is CASSLPRMGSWFYEQYL. The CDR3 DNA is TGTGCCAGCAGCTTACCCCGTATGGGGTCCTGGTTCTACGAGCAGTACCTC.

This clonotype was seen at least ten times. This chain connects TRBV11-3 to TRBJ2-1, with D perhaps TRBD2 (7 bases). Trimming pared 5 bases from V and 4 bases from J, leaving 18 bases between. Per the germline V gene, CDR1 is SGHNT and CDR2 is YENEEA. The CDR3 is 16 residues long. The CDR3 protein is CASSPGATSVYNEQFF. The CDR3 coding sequence is TGTGCCAGCAGCCCGGGGGCCACTAGCGTTTACAATGAGCAGTTCTTC.

A note on this clonotype: The junction does not match germline at one end; this may be a read error. This chain connects TRBV6-1 to TRBJ2-7, with 8 bases identical to TRBD1. The CDR3 totals 15 residues. The germline CDR1 and CDR2 sequences are MNHNS and SASEGT. The CDR3 region is CASRKQGDGGYKQYF. The CDR3 nucleotides are TGTGCTAGCAGAAAACAGGGGGATGGGGGATACAAGCAGTACTTC.

This chain links TRBV6-1 with TRBJ2-3; TRBD2 matches at 8 bases. The germline CDR1 and CDR2 sequences are MNHNS and SASEGT. J was trimmed by 6 bases and V by 4 bases; bases with no gene match: 9. The CDR3 has 15 residues. The CDR3 protein is CASSAQPAGADTQYF. The CDR3 DNA follows: TGTGCCAGCAGTGCCCAACCAGCGGGAGCTGATACGCAGTATTTT.

For this clonotype: A much larger clone lies one base from this, so it may be a read error. J is TRBJ1-3 and V is TRBV6-5; D is unresolved. The CDR3 runs 11 residues. The germline CDR1 and CDR2 sequences are MNHEY and SVGAGI. In DNA, the CDR3 is TGTGCCAGCAGGGGGATAAACACCATAAATTTT. It is translated as CASRGINTINF.

In regard to this clonotype: A much larger clone differs by one base, so this may be a read error. The rearrangement links TRBV6-1 to TRBJ2-6, with 7 bases matching TRBD2. Germline CDR1 and CDR2: MNHNS and SASEGT. V shed 7 bases and J 0 bases; nucleotides not matched to a gene: 6. The CDR3 covers 16 residues. CDR3 coding DNA: TGTGCCAGCACCGCTGGGGGGGTCTCTGGGGCCAACGTCCTGACTTTC. As protein: CASTAGGVSGANVLTF.

This clonotype was counted at least ten times. This chain connects TRBV12-3 or TRBV12-4 to TRBJ2-4; D perhaps matches TRBD1 (5 bases). This CDR3 contains 17 residues. Trimming removed 4 bases at V and 9 bases at J, with 25 bases between. The CDR3 DNA follows: TGTGCCAGCAGTTCTCCCGGGCAGGGTGGAAGGTTCGCCATTCAGTACTTC. It translates to CASSSPGQGGRFAIQYF.

Turning to this clonotype: At one end, the junction sequence differs from germline, possibly due to a read error. The V call is TRBV4-1, the J call TRBJ2-6, with 9 bases aligning to TRBD1. This CDR3 is built from 17 residues. CDR1 is MGHRA and CDR2 is YSYEKL in the germline V gene. The CDR3 spells CASSRGTGPSGANVLTF. The CDR3 bases are TGCGCCAGCAGCCGCGGGACAGGGCCCTCTGGTGCCAACGTCCTGACTTTC.

Remarks on this clonotype: A much more abundant neighbour one base away suggests this may be a read error. The chain couples TRBV6-6 to TRBJ2-5; weak D call: TRBD2 (5 bases). V was cut by 2 bases and J by 4 bases, with 11 bases left in between. Germline CDR1 is MNHNY and CDR2 is SVGAGI (reference sequence). This CDR3 is built from 14 residues. The CDR3 coding sequence is TGTGCCAGCAGTTACAGGAGGCTTGGAGAGACCCAGTACTTC. The encoded protein is CASSYRRLGETQYF.